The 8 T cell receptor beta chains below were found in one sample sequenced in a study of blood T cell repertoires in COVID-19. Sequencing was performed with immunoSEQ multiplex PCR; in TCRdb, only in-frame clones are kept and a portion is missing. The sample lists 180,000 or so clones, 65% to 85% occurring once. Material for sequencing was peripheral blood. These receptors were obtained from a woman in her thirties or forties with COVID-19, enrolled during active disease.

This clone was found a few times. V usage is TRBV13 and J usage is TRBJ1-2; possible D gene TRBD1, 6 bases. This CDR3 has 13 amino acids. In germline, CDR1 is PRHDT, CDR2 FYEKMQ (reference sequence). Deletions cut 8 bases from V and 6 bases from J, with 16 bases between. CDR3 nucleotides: TGTGCCAGCCCCGGGGGGCGGATCCATGGCTACACCTTC. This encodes CASPGGRIHGYTF.

CDR3 DNA sequence: TGCGCCAGCAGCGCGTCCTTTGGCTACACCTTC. It encodes CASSASFGYTF. This rearrangement joins TRBV4-1 to TRBJ1-2; D remains ambiguous. CDR3 length equals 11 residues. The germline gives CDR1 MGHRA, CDR2 YSYEKL. Trimming pared 5 bases from V and 7 bases from J, leaving 8 bases between.

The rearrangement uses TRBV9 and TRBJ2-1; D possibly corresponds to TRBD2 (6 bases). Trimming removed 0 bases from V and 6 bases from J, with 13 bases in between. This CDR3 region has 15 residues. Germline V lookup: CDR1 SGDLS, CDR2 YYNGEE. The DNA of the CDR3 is TGTGCCAGCAGCGTAGTTTCTAGCGTCACCAATGAGCAGTTCTTC. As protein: CASSVVSSVTNEQFF.

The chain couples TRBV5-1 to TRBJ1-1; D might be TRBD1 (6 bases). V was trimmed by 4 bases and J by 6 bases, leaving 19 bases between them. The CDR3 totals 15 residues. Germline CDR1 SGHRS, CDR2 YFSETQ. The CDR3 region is CASSEPQGVRAEAFF. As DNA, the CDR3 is TGCGCCAGCAGCGAACCACAGGGAGTGAGAGCTGAAGCTTTCTTT.

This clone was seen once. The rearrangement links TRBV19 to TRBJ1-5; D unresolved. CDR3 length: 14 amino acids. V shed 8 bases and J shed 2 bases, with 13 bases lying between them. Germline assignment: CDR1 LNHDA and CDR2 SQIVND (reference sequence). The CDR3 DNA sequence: TGTGCCAGTCGGACTCCCGGTGGCAATCAGCCCCAGCATTTT. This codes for CASRTPGGNQPQHF.

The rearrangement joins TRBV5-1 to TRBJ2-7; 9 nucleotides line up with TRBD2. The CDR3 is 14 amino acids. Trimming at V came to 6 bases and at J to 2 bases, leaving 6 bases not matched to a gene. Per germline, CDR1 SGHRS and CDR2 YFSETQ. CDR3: CASNPSGETYEQYF. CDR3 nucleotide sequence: TGCGCCAGCAACCCTAGCGGGGAAACCTACGAGCAGTACTTC.

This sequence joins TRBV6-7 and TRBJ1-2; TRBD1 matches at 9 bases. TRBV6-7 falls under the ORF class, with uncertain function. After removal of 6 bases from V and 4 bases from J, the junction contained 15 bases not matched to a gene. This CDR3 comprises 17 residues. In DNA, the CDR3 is TGTGCCAGCAGGTACGGGACAGGGAGATGTATGGGCTATGGCTACACCTTC. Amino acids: CASRYGTGRCMGYGYTF.

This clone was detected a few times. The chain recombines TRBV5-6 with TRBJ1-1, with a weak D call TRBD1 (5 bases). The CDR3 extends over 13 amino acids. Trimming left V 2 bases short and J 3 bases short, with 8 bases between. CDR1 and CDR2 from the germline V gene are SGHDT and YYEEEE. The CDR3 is CASSFRQYTEAFF. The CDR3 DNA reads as TGTGCCAGCAGCTTCAGACAGTACACTGAAGCTTTCTTT.